Included here is one T cell receptor beta chain sequence, with context. Its antigen is still unknown. Per the germline V gene, CDR1 is PRHDT and CDR2 is FYEKMQ (reference sequence). The CDR3 extends over 15 amino acids. V was pared by 0 bases and J by 0 bases, with 5 bases between. These data originate in a study of cytomegalovirus exposure and HLA in healthy donors. Findings and caveats of the study: An assumption of roughly uniform sequencing depth across donors underlay the presence/absence analyses. Within a later analysis, the majority of CMV-associated TCR beta chains appeared HLA-restricted. In the analysis, some V segments, TRBV6-2 and TRBV6-3 included, were excluded as indistinguishable. Immune exposure information available was restricted to CMV serostatus.

Both 60 Vbeta primers and 13 Jbeta primers went into the PCR. Clones were read by immunoSEQ multiplex PCR, and TCRdb kept only the in-frame ones, dropping some. The sample has under 150,000 clones, about 80% seen once. The sequence was collected from a woman aged 25-40 years in good health and CMV-seropositive. The material sequenced was PBMCs. The rearrangement links TRBV13 to TRBJ2-2, with D possibly TRBD1 on 5 matching bases. The CDR3 DNA reads as TGTGCCAGCAGCTTAGGCAGGGCGAACACCGGGGAGCTGTTTTTT. Protein product: CASSLGRANTGELFF. The whole variable domain, filled in from reference TRBV13 and TRBJ2-2, reads AAGVIQSPRHLIKEKRETATLKCYPIPRHDTVYWYQQGPGQDPQFLISFYEKMQSDKGSIPDRFSAQQFSDYHSELNMSSLELGDSALYFCASSLGRANTGELFFGEGSRLTVL.